Presented here are 9 T cell receptor beta chains from one specimen sequenced in a study of T cells in Graves' hyperthyroidism and ophthalmopathy. RNA transcripts yielded amplified TCR beta CDR3 regions. The study used the HTBI primer set for a first-round RT-PCR of the TCR CDR3. Each CDR3 protein is one row after TCRdb ran MiXCR on the multiplex PCR reads. In the table there are around 690,000 distinct CDR3 sequences, roughly 17% of which are singletons. The sample consisted of blood. The receptors were gathered from a man aged 50-60 years with Graves' hyperthyroidism.

This clonotype was observed at least ten times. The gene calls are TRBV28 and TRBJ2-1, with 10 positions matching TRBD2. The CDR3 consists of 16 residues. J lost 7 bases, V lost 4 bases, and 10 bases had no gene match. Germline V gene sequence: CDR1 MDHEN, CDR2 SYDVKM. In DNA form, the CDR3 reads TGTGCCAGCAGTTCCTTGCTAGCGGGAGTGCGGAATGAGCAGTTCTTC. This gives the protein CASSSLLAGVRNEQFF.

This clonotype came up a few times. J is TRBJ2-7 and V is TRBV27, with 8 bases lining up with TRBD1. J gave up 2 bases and V 10 bases, and 7 bases lay outside the gene matches. Germline V lookup: CDR1 MNHEY, CDR2 SMNVEV (reference sequence). The CDR3 spans 13 residues. The CDR3 reads CANPGQDPYEQYF. The CDR3 DNA reads TGTGCCAATCCGGGACAGGATCCCTACGAGCAGTACTTC.

This clonotype was found many times. The rearrangement joins TRBV7-9 to TRBJ1-2, with 9 bases aligning to TRBD1. The J segment lost 1 base and the V segment lost 5 bases, leaving 2 bases of the junction unmatched. Germline CDR1 and CDR2: SEHNR and FQNEAQ (reference sequence). CDR3 size: 14 residues. CDR3 residues: CASSETGGNYGYTF. Here the CDR3 DNA reads TGTGCCAGCAGCGAGACAGGGGGTAACTATGGCTACACCTTC.

This clonotype occurred many times. The rearrangement joins TRBV28 to TRBJ2-3; 10 bases match TRBD2. V lost 6 bases, J lost 5 bases, and 5 bases stayed unmatched. The CDR3 is 14 residues long. Germline CDR1 reads MDHEN; CDR2 reads SYDVKM. CDR3 nucleotides: TGTGCCAGCAGCCCAGCGGGAGGGATAGATACGCAGTATTTT. The encoded protein is CASSPAGGIDTQYF.

This clonotype came up many times. J is TRBJ2-2 and V is TRBV24-1; D unclear. In germline, CDR1 is KGHDR, CDR2 SFDVKD. The CDR3 is 12 residues long. V was pared by 9 bases and J by 6 bases, with 10 bases between. The CDR3 DNA follows: TGTGCCACCGCTCTGGGCTCCGGGGAGCTGTTTTTT. Translating gives CATALGSGELFF.

This clonotype occurred a few times. CDR3 sequence (DNA): TGCGCCAGCAGCTTCCGGGGGAACTACGAGCAGTACTTC. This codes for CASSFRGNYEQYF. This chain joins TRBV5-1 and TRBJ2-7; perhaps TRBD2 as D (6 bases). Germline-derived CDR1 and CDR2 are SGHRS and YFSETQ. This CDR3 has 13 residues. V gave up 2 bases and J gave up 3 bases, with 9 bases separating them.

This clonotype was observed a handful of times. This chain connects TRBV24-1 to TRBJ1-1; tentative D call: TRBD1 (5 bases). The CDR3 runs 13 residues. V was shortened by 8 bases and J by 5 bases, with 14 bases between the two germline ends. The germline V gene has CDR1 KGHDR and CDR2 SFDVKD. CDR3 amino acids: CATKNRSGTEAFF. The DNA of the CDR3 is TGTGCCACCAAAAACAGGAGCGGGACTGAAGCTTTCTTT.

This clonotype came up a few times. The chain is built from TRBV28 and TRBJ1-5, with 7 bases that match TRBD1. From germline, CDR1 is MDHEN and CDR2 SYDVKM. V was clipped by 6 bases and J by 9 bases; unmatched bases: 8. The CDR3 covers 13 residues. The CDR3 protein is CASRGQLEGPQHF. The CDR3 DNA follows: TGTGCCAGCAGGGGACAGCTCGAGGGGCCCCAGCATTTT.

This clonotype was counted only a few times. One end of the junction varies from germline; a read error may be responsible. The chain recombines TRBV2 with TRBJ2-2; weak D call: TRBD2 (5 bases). Germline V gene data show CDR1 as SNHLY and CDR2 as FYNNEI. The CDR3 covers 14 residues. Here the CDR3 reads CAGRTGTNTGELFF. The CDR3 DNA sequence: TGTGCCGGCAGGACGGGAACAAACACCGGGGAGCTGTTTTTT. Supplemented by reference TRBV2 and TRBJ2-2, the full variable domain reads EPEVTQTPSHQVTQMGQEVILRCVPISNHLYFYWYRQILGQKVEFLVSFYNNEISEKSEIFDDQFSVERPDGSNFTLKIRSTKLEDSAMYFCAGRTGTNTGELFFGEGSRLTVL.